Shown below are 21 T cell receptor beta chains from a single sample sequenced in a study of T-cell reconstitution after alpha-beta-depleted transplantation in children. The TCRbeta library was prepared with unique molecular identifiers. Using its own MiXCR run on the PCR reads, TCRdb lists one record per CDR3 protein. The sample has some 550,000 distinct CDR3 sequences; roughly 18% are singletons. The sample here was PBMCs from the stem cell graft donor, taken from the stem cell graft. Receptor source: a human donor who donated a stem cell graft to a child with acute lymphoblastic leukemia.

This chain uses TRBV20-1 with TRBJ1-2; a weak D match, TRBD1 (6 bases). In germline, CDR1 is DFQATT, CDR2 SNEGSKA (reference sequence). The CDR3 runs 11 residues. Trimming took 4 bases from V and 4 from J, leaving 7 bases between them. The DNA of the CDR3 is TGCAGTGCTAAGGGGGGCTATGGCTACACCTTC. Translated, it gives CSAKGGYGYTF.

This clonotype was picked up a small number of times. A junction end diverges from the germline sequence, so it may reflect a read error. The genes are TRBV12-3 or TRBV12-4 and TRBJ1-4; D gene unclear. The CDR3 loop spans 11 amino acids. CDR3 sequence reads: CASRLEGKLFF. CDR3 coding DNA: TGTGCCAGCAGGTTAGAGGGAAAACTGTTTTTT.

In this sample, this clonotype turned up a few times. The CDR3 nucleotides are TGTGCCAGCAGTTACTCGAGATGGGTTGGTGAGCAGTACTTC. This gives the protein CASSYSRWVGEQYF. This chain uses TRBV6-5 with TRBJ2-7; D not certain. This CDR3 is built from 14 residues. V dropped 0 bases and J dropped 7 bases, with 13 bases sitting between them. The V gene's germline CDR1 is MNHEY and CDR2 SVGAGI.

The V call is TRBV5-1, the J call TRBJ2-1; D unresolved. V was trimmed by 0 bases and J by 9 bases, leaving 16 bases between them. Germline CDR1 and CDR2: SGHRS and YFSETQ. The CDR3 is 15 residues long. This CDR3 is CASSLDISPGREQFF. CDR3 nucleotide sequence: TGCGCCAGCAGCTTGGATATAAGCCCAGGCCGTGAGCAGTTCTTC.

The chain couples TRBV20-1 to TRBJ1-3; TRBD1 might be the D (5 bases). The CDR3 is made up of 14 amino acids. V was clipped by 4 bases and J by 4 bases, with 14 bases between them. Per germline, CDR1 DFQATT and CDR2 SNEGSKA (reference sequence). The CDR3 DNA is TGCAGTGCTATGCGGGGCCGGAGAGGAAACACCATATATTTT. This codes for CSAMRGRRGNTIYF.

This clonotype was counted only a few times. Written as DNA, the CDR3 is TGTGCCAGCAGCGTAGGTGGTGACTCCCCAACGGAGTACTTC. Amino acid sequence: CASSVGGDSPTEYF. V usage is TRBV9 and J usage is TRBJ2-7; D is ambiguous. There are 14 residues in the CDR3. Germline V CDR1 and CDR2: SGDLS, YYNGEE. Trimming removed 0 bases at V and 11 bases at J, with 18 bases between.

The gene calls are TRBV24-1 and TRBJ2-2; TRBD1 matches at 7 bases. Germline CDR1 KGHDR, CDR2 SFDVKD. The junction had 8 bases not matched to a gene; V was cut back by 2 bases and J by 0 bases. The CDR3 extends over 18 amino acids. The CDR3: CATSDSTYRGPNTGELFF. For the CDR3, the DNA is TGTGCCACCAGTGATTCTACGTACAGGGGTCCGAACACCGGGGAGCTGTTTTTT.

The chain employs TRBV14 and TRBJ2-7, with D hard to call. V was trimmed by 1 base and J by 2 bases, leaving 9 bases between them. The CDR3 length is 14 residues. Per germline, CDR1 SGHDN and CDR2 FVKESK. The CDR3, as DNA: TGTGCCAGCAGCCAAGGCTACAACCCCTACGAGCAGTACTTC. Translation gives CASSQGYNPYEQYF.

The V call is TRBV5-1, the J call TRBJ2-7; D may be TRBD1 (6 bases). Germline V CDR1 and CDR2: SGHRS, YFSETQ. CDR3 length: 14 residues. V was trimmed by 0 bases and J by 4 bases, leaving 11 bases between them. The CDR3 here is CASSLAADSYEQYF. CDR3 nucleotide sequence: TGCGCCAGCAGCTTGGCCGCGGACAGTTACGAGCAGTACTTC.

The chain has TRBV7-3 and TRBJ2-2, with TRBD2 matching 8 bases. J was trimmed by 4 bases and V by 5 bases; bases with no gene match: 6. CDR1 and CDR2 (germline): SGHTA, FQGTGA. The CDR3 loop spans 15 amino acids. Written as DNA, the CDR3 is TGTGCCAGCAGCCCCCCCGGGAGGGCCACCGGGGAGCTGTTTTTT. Its protein product is CASSPPGRATGELFF.

The chain uses TRBV18 and TRBJ1-1; D is unresolved. The CDR3 sequence is 17 residues long. The ends were cut back, 2 bases at V and 2 bases at J, with 18 bases in the middle. Germline V gene data show CDR1 as KGHSH and CDR2 as LQKENI. The CDR3 loop reads CASSPGHAGGSNTEAFF. In nucleotides, the CDR3 is TGTGCCAGCTCACCAGGGCATGCAGGTGGGAGTAACACTGAAGCTTTCTTT.

The genes are TRBV12-3 or TRBV12-4 and TRBJ2-1; tentatively, D is TRBD1 (5 bases). The CDR3 is 14 amino acids. V lost 8 bases to trimming and J lost 10 bases, with 21 bases between them. CDR3 amino acids: CASGASVVLSEQFF. In nucleotides, the CDR3 is TGTGCCAGCGGGGCCTCGGTCGTTTTGTCCGAGCAGTTCTTC.

The table lists this clonotype with a few counts. V and J are TRBV20-1 and TRBJ1-5; D might be TRBD1 (5 bases). Trimming shortened V by 0 bases and J by 7 bases, and 13 bases separated the two germline ends. Per the germline V gene, CDR1 is DFQATT and CDR2 is SNEGSKA (reference sequence). The length of the CDR3 is 14 residues. CDR3 DNA: TGCAGTGCTAGAGATGCAGGGACTCGACAGCCCCAGCATTTT. Protein: CSARDAGTRQPQHF.

This clonotype was observed a few times. The chain links TRBV5-1 to TRBJ2-3; D ambiguous. Trimming took off 2 bases at V and 4 bases at J, with 11 bases between the two ends. Germline assignment: CDR1 SGHRS and CDR2 YFSETQ. This CDR3 contains 14 residues. The CDR3 nucleotides read TGCGCCAGCAGCTTTGGCCCCAGGTCAGATACGCAGTATTTT. Translated, it gives CASSFGPRSDTQYF.

The chain links TRBV5-1 to TRBJ2-3; 10 positions match TRBD2. The V and J ends lost 4 bases and 8 bases, in that order; junction bases with no gene match: 13. The germline CDR1 and CDR2 sequences are SGHRS and YFSETQ. The CDR3 contains 16 residues. The CDR3 sequence is CASSSASGSTWGTQYF. The CDR3 DNA sequence: TGCGCCAGCAGCAGTGCTAGCGGGAGTACTTGGGGTACGCAGTATTTT.

This clonotype was found a few times. The chain has TRBV5-6 and TRBJ1-5, with 10 bases matching TRBD1. Per the germline V gene, CDR1 is SGHDT and CDR2 is YYEEEE. CDR3 length: 16 amino acids. The V gene end was trimmed by 4 bases and the J gene end by 3 bases; junction bases not matched to a gene: 7. As DNA, the CDR3 is TGTGCCAGCAGCGTGTGGACAGGGGGTGTCAATCAGCCCCAGCATTTT. Protein sequence: CASSVWTGGVNQPQHF.

This clonotype was counted a few times. This chain connects TRBV18 to TRBJ2-3, with TRBD1 matching over 8 bases. Per germline, CDR1 KGHSH and CDR2 LQKENI. With 6 bases clipped from V and 2 bases from J, the junction kept 4 bases outside the gene matches. The CDR3 is 14 residues long. Here the CDR3 reads CASSPGQVTDTQYF. The DNA of the CDR3 is TGTGCCAGCTCCCCGGGACAGGTCACAGATACGCAGTATTTT.

This clonotype was detected only a few times. The rearrangement joins TRBV7-9 to TRBJ2-1, with unresolved D. Trimming cost V 7 bases and J 4 bases, with 8 bases left between them. Per the germline V gene, CDR1 is SEHNR and CDR2 is FQNEAQ (reference sequence). The CDR3 is 12 residues long. CDR3 in DNA: TGTGCCAGCACCGACGTATACAATGAGCAGTTCTTC. Amino acids: CASTDVYNEQFF.

The V call is TRBV4-1, the J call TRBJ2-1; 8 bases align to TRBD2. This CDR3 is built from 15 residues. Germline V lookup: CDR1 MGHRA, CDR2 YSYEKL. The V and J ends lost 1 base and 4 bases, in that order; junction bases with no gene match: 3. CDR3 in amino acids: CASSQGAGDYNEQFF. In nucleotides, the CDR3 is TGCGCCAGCAGCCAAGGAGCGGGAGATTACAATGAGCAGTTCTTC.

This chain joins TRBV20-1 and TRBJ2-7; 9 bases line up with TRBD1. V gave up 4 bases and J gave up 1 base; unmatched junction bases: 8. Germline V CDR1 and CDR2: DFQATT, SNEGSKA (reference sequence). CDR3 length equals 15 residues. Here the CDR3 reads CSATRQGTGSYEQYF. CDR3 DNA sequence: TGCAGTGCTACCCGACAGGGGACAGGGTCCTACGAGCAGTACTTC.

The chain carries TRBV7-9 and TRBJ2-2; no clear D gene. V was trimmed by 8 bases and J by 7 bases, leaving 14 bases between them. Germline V gives CDR1 SEHNR, CDR2 FQNEAQ (reference sequence). This CDR3 is 13 amino acids long. The CDR3 loop is CASVLPGGGELFF. CDR3 DNA: TGTGCCAGCGTTCTTCCAGGCGGCGGGGAGCTGTTTTTT.